The rows below give T cell receptor beta chains drawn from one sample of a study of regulatory T cells in long-lasting Graves disease. Via MiXCR, TCRdb re-called the multiplex PCR reads, giving one row per CDR3 protein. The data show 200,000 to 250,000 distinct CDR3 sequences, 20% seen once. The material was peripheral blood mononuclear cells (PBMCs), obtained at new diagnosis, from a patient treated with antithyroid drugs. The receptors stem from a female donor with Graves disease. CDR3s leave out the opening cysteine and the closing phenylalanine or tryptophan. Fields, in order: D gene, V gene, CDR3 protein. D genes are given only for firm matches.

>TRBD1|TRBV20-1
SARSGQGDSNTEAF
>TRBD1|TRBV11-2
VSSLDRQGGTEAF
>-|TRBV12-3/TRBV12-4
ASSLREDRTEAF
>TRBD1|TRBV6-1
ASSVFQGAKAYEQY
>-|TRBV7-9
ASSLQWGEQF
>TRBD2|TRBV20-1
SARPPSGGDYEQY
>-|TRBV5-4
ASSYDQSGYT
>-|TRBV27
ASSPYRVGDEQY
>-|TRBV5-1
ASSLAPGRVGQPQH
>-|TRBV6-1
ASSPKGSLPQH
>TRBD1|TRBV20-1
SVQTGGGGYT
>-|TRBV13
ASSLRTRSSYEQY
>-|TRBV20-1
SASEGAYNEQF
>TRBD2|TRBV6-1
ASTPGGNPNTGELF
>-|TRBV7-8
ASSLGQGLNYGYT
>-|TRBV19
ASTEIPERAF
>-|TRBV5-1
ASSLDWNTGELF
>-|TRBV12-3/TRBV12-4
ASREWGGQEQY
>-|TRBV5-1
ASTASGNTVY
>TRBD2|TRBV20-1
SARDATSGSWEF
>TRBD2|TRBV20-1
SVRESSGALSLDEQY
>-|TRBV20-1
SARRVDTEAF
>TRBD1|TRBV28
ASSPLDRGRKRNQPQH
>TRBD2|TRBV9
ASSTGGAIAGELF
>TRBD1|TRBV7-9
ATPGTGSNEQF
>TRBD1|TRBV2
ASSPRQGLSTEAF
>-|TRBV10-3
AISEAGYEQY
>TRBD1|TRBV4-3
ASSLDRGSTGELF
>-|TRBV30
AWGGTKETQY
>-|TRBV7-2
ASSPPGTPRGYEQY
>-|TRBV6-2/TRBV6-3
ASQEGADNSPLH
>TRBD2|TRBV7-2
ASSLELAGLYEQY
>-|TRBV18
ASSPRGPTGELF
>TRBD1|TRBV5-1
ASRTGLNTEAF
>TRBD1|TRBV15
ATSRDRGQGGNTIY
>-|TRBV5-4
ASSLARANEKLF
>-|TRBV15
ATSRDRVWKNTQY
>-|TRBV5-8
ASGQPKNIQY
>-|TRBV29-1
SYRDSDQPQH
>TRBD1|TRBV5-1
ASSDPEGQGGSDTQY
>-|TRBV6-2/TRBV6-3
ASTPNSMAEEKLF
>-|TRBV6-1
ASSEAKPNYGYT
>-|TRBV15
ATRKFGLNVPKNIQY
>-|TRBV7-2
ASSLGGGGEKLF
>TRBD1|TRBV30
AWDRDRHSNQPQH
>TRBD1|TRBV7-2
ASKDRGRGRETQY